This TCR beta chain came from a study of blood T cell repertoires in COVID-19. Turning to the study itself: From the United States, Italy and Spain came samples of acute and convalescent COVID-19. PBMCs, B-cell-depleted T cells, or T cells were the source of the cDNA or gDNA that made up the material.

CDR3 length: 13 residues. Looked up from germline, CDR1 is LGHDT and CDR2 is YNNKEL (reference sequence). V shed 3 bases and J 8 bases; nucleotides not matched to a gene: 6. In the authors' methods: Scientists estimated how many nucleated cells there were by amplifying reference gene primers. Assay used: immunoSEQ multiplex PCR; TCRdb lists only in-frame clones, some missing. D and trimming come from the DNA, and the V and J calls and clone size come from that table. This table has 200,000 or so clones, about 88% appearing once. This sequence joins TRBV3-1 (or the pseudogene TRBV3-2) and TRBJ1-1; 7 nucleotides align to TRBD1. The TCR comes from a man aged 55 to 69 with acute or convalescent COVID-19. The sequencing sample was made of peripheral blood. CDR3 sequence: CASSQARQGEAFF. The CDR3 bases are TGTGCCAGCAGCCAGGCCCGACAGGGAGAAGCTTTCTTT.